This TCR beta chain was identified during a study of T-cell memory formation after mild COVID-19. In TCRdb, the 5' RACE reads were re-called with MiXCR into one record per CDR3 protein. The table records 550,000 to 650,000 distinct CDR3 sequences, 15% to 20% of them present only once. Sequenced material: PBMCs or a T cell subset sorted from them (not recorded which). This TCR came from an adult woman who had mild COVID-19 (a few samples of this study predate the infection). Cell type and time point are not known.

CDR3 in amino acids: CASSASLETDTQYF. Here the CDR3 DNA reads TGTGCCAGCAGTGCGAGCCTCGAGACAGATACGCAGTATTTT. The chain recombines TRBV6-1 with TRBJ2-3; D is ambiguous. The CDR3 is 14 amino acids. Germline assignment: CDR1 MNHNS and CDR2 SASEGT. V was shortened by 4 bases and J by 3 bases, with 11 bases between the two germline ends.